Shown below are 7 T cell receptor beta chains from a single sample sequenced in a study of blood T cell repertoires in COVID-19 (dated by TCRdb to 2019 to 2021). Receptors were amplified or captured by the immunoSEQ multiplex PCR assay. Drawn from immuneACCESS, this table holds only the in-frame rearrangements with V and J called that TCRdb kept. Clones are partly lost; checked studies trace under half to an unresolved V gene and leave the rest unexplained. For this sample the table gives about 24,000 clones, of which around 79% were detected only once. The ten largest clones represent about 6% of the sample. Sample: peripheral blood. The source of these receptors is a man between 45 and 60 years old with COVID-19, enrolled during active disease.

This chain joins TRBV6-2 or TRBV6-3 and TRBJ2-1; 9 nucleotides match TRBD1. V gave up 2 bases and J gave up 5 bases; unmatched junction bases: 4. CDR3 length equals 15 residues. CDR1 MNHEY and CDR2 SVGEGT come from the germline V gene. CDR3 protein: CASSYRGTGNNEQFF. For the CDR3, the DNA is TGTGCCAGCAGTTACAGGGGGACAGGGAACAATGAGCAGTTCTTC.

In DNA, the CDR3 is TGTGCCAGCAGCTTAGTAGCGATCGTGGAGACCCAGTACTTC. Its translation is CASSLVAIVETQYF. The V gene is TRBV7-9, the J gene TRBJ2-5, with D possibly matching TRBD2 (5 bases). Between the trimmed V and J ends, which lost 1 base and 5 bases, there was a span of 11 bases. Germline V gene lookup returns CDR1 SEHNR and CDR2 FQNEAQ (reference sequence). The CDR3 sequence is 14 residues long.

In its sample, this clone was seen a few times. The gene calls are TRBV10-2 and TRBJ1-6, with D maybe TRBD1 (5 bases). Trimming took 6 bases from V and 7 from J, leaving 7 bases between them. The CDR3 runs to 12 residues. Germline V gives CDR1 WSHSY, CDR2 SAAADI. CDR3 sequence: CASRQANSPLHF. As DNA, the CDR3 is TGCGCCAGCAGACAGGCCAATTCACCCCTCCACTTT.

J is TRBJ1-2 and V is TRBV9, with D maybe TRBD1 (6 bases). From germline, CDR1 is SGDLS and CDR2 YYNGEE. V was cut by 3 bases and J by 10 bases, with 13 bases left in between. This CDR3 region has 12 residues. DNA of the CDR3: TGTGCCAGCAGCGGAAACAGGGAATTCTACACCTTC. This encodes CASSGNREFYTF.

This clone was detected only a few times. In DNA, the CDR3 is TGCGCCAGCACCCTCCTCCCCACAAGTGGTATGAACACTGAAGCTTTCTTT. Its protein is CASTLLPTSGMNTEAFF. The chain combines TRBV5-1 with TRBJ1-1; no firm D call. V was cut by 6 bases and J by 0 bases, with 21 bases left in between. There are 17 residues in the CDR3. The germline gives CDR1 SGHRS, CDR2 YFSETQ.

The chain recombines TRBV28 with TRBJ1-2; 9 bases are shared with TRBD1. The CDR3 sequence is 14 residues long. Trimming took 7 bases from V and 8 from J; bases not matched to a gene: 11. Germline-derived CDR1 and CDR2 are MDHEN and SYDVKM. Here the CDR3 reads CASTDRGGGRGYTF. As DNA, the CDR3 is TGTGCCAGCACGGACAGGGGAGGCGGTAGGGGCTACACCTTC.

The genes are TRBV5-1 and TRBJ1-2, with 8 bases that match TRBD1. J lost 8 bases, V lost 4 bases, and 4 bases had no gene match. Germline V gives CDR1 SGHRS, CDR2 YFSETQ. There are 12 residues in the CDR3. The CDR3 DNA sequence: TGCGCCAGCAGCAACAGGGGGGACGGCTACACCTTC. Its translation is CASSNRGDGYTF.